The rows below give T cell receptor beta chains drawn from one sample of a study of T cell responses to AZD1222 COVID-19 vaccine. Sequencing used immunoSEQ multiplex PCR; TCRdb keeps in-frame clones, though not all of them. The sample has around 160,000 clones, about 90% seen once. Sequences were derived from peripheral blood, sampled on day 0 of MenACWY control vaccination. These receptors were collected from an adult in good health. Both conserved end residues are part of each CDR3. Each record gives: D gene, J gene, V gene, clone size, CDR3 DNA, CDR3 protein. D genes are given only for firm matches. Size values are once, few and many counts, or a class for expanded clones, and some rows have none.

d_gene: .; j_gene: TRBJ1-4; v_gene: TRBV7-4; abundance: once; CDR3nt: TGTGCCAGCAGTAACGCCAGGGGAGATGGTAATGAAAAACTGTTTTTT; CDR3aa: CASSNARGDGNEKLFF
d_gene: .; j_gene: TRBJ1-1; v_gene: TRBV28; abundance: .; CDR3nt: TGTGCCAGCAGGGTAGAGGGAGGATTGAACACTGAAGCTTTCTTT; CDR3aa: CASRVEGGLNTEAFF
d_gene: .; j_gene: TRBJ1-2; v_gene: TRBV6-6; abundance: .; CDR3nt: TGTGCCAGCAACGGGGCGAGGGTCGGCTACACCTTC; CDR3aa: CASNGARVGYTF
d_gene: .; j_gene: TRBJ2-1; v_gene: TRBV30; abundance: .; CDR3nt: TGTGCCTGGAGTTTCGTGGATGAGCAGTTCTTC; CDR3aa: CAWSFVDEQFF
d_gene: .; j_gene: TRBJ2-7; v_gene: TRBV14; abundance: once; CDR3nt: TGTGCCAGCAGCCTCCGTCACGGCCGGGATCCAACCTACGAGCAGTACTTC; CDR3aa: CASSLRHGRDPTYEQYF
d_gene: TRBD1; j_gene: TRBJ1-1; v_gene: TRBV5-1; abundance: .; CDR3nt: TGCGCCAGCAGCTGGACAGGGCCCCCTGAAGCTTTCTTT; CDR3aa: CASSWTGPPEAFF
d_gene: .; j_gene: TRBJ1-5; v_gene: TRBV28; abundance: .; CDR3nt: TGTGCCAGCAGTTTATCGGGTCCTAGCAATCAGCCCCAGCATTTT; CDR3aa: CASSLSGPSNQPQHF
d_gene: .; j_gene: TRBJ1-2; v_gene: TRBV2; abundance: .; CDR3nt: TGTGCCAGCAAGGAACAGGGTTATGGCTACACCTTC; CDR3aa: CASKEQGYGYTF
d_gene: TRBD1; j_gene: TRBJ2-6; v_gene: TRBV27; abundance: .; CDR3nt: TGTGCCAGCGGGGGACAGGGGGCCGGGGCCAACGTCCTGACTTTC; CDR3aa: CASGGQGAGANVLTF
d_gene: .; j_gene: TRBJ2-1; v_gene: TRBV11-3; abundance: .; CDR3nt: TGTGCCAGCAGCTTAGATCTTCTGGCGGCGTGGGATGAGCAGTTCTTC; CDR3aa: CASSLDLLAAWDEQFF
d_gene: .; j_gene: TRBJ1-1; v_gene: TRBV25-1; abundance: .; CDR3nt: TGTGCCAGCAGTCAGACAGGCCGGAACACTGAAGCTTTCTTT; CDR3aa: CASSQTGRNTEAFF
d_gene: .; j_gene: TRBJ1-1; v_gene: TRBV6-5; abundance: .; CDR3nt: TGTGCCAGCAAGAGGGTTAACACTGAAGCTTTCTTT; CDR3aa: CASKRVNTEAFF
d_gene: .; j_gene: TRBJ2-5; v_gene: TRBV6-1; abundance: .; CDR3nt: TGTGCCAGCAGTGAAAATGTTAAAGAGACCCAGTACTTC; CDR3aa: CASSENVKETQYF
d_gene: TRBD1; j_gene: TRBJ1-1; v_gene: TRBV9; abundance: .; CDR3nt: TGTGCCAGCAGCGTAACAGGGGGCAGGGGGAACACTGAAGCTTTCTTT; CDR3aa: CASSVTGGRGNTEAFF
d_gene: TRBD2; j_gene: TRBJ2-2; v_gene: TRBV3-1/TRBV3-2; abundance: .; CDR3nt: TGTGCCAGCAGCCGGACTAGCGGCACCGGGGAGCTGTTTTTT; CDR3aa: CASSRTSGTGELFF
d_gene: .; j_gene: TRBJ2-7; v_gene: TRBV3-1/TRBV3-2; abundance: .; CDR3nt: TGTGCCAGCAGCCACGATATCTACGAGCAGTACTTC; CDR3aa: CASSHDIYEQYF
d_gene: .; j_gene: TRBJ1-1; v_gene: TRBV6-1; abundance: .; CDR3nt: TGTGCCAGCAGTGAAAATGGACAGACTGAAGCTTTCTTT; CDR3aa: CASSENGQTEAFF
d_gene: .; j_gene: TRBJ2-1; v_gene: TRBV7-8; abundance: .; CDR3nt: TGTGCCAGCAGCCCGGAGCGGGCCCGGTCCTACAATGAGCAGTTCTTC; CDR3aa: CASSPERARSYNEQFF
d_gene: .; j_gene: TRBJ1-3; v_gene: TRBV3-1/TRBV3-2; abundance: .; CDR3nt: TGTGCCAGCAGCCCCCCGGGAACGCCCAGGGAGTCTGGAAACACCATATATTTT; CDR3aa: CASSPPGTPRESGNTIYF
d_gene: TRBD2; j_gene: TRBJ2-1; v_gene: TRBV7-6; abundance: .; CDR3nt: TGTGCCAGCAGCCCGGGACTAGCGGGGAGGAATGAGCAGTTCTTC; CDR3aa: CASSPGLAGRNEQFF
d_gene: .; j_gene: TRBJ2-2; v_gene: TRBV6-5; abundance: .; CDR3nt: TGTGCCAGCAGTTACCAGGGTTTAGGGACCGGGGAGCTGTTTTTT; CDR3aa: CASSYQGLGTGELFF
d_gene: .; j_gene: TRBJ1-1; v_gene: TRBV18; abundance: .; CDR3nt: TGTGCCAGCTCACCATCTGTGCAGATGAACACTGAAGCTTTCTTT; CDR3aa: CASSPSVQMNTEAFF
d_gene: .; j_gene: TRBJ2-7; v_gene: TRBV4-1; abundance: .; CDR3nt: TGCGCCAGCAGCCATCTTCCAGGGAACTACGAGCAGTACTTC; CDR3aa: CASSHLPGNYEQYF